The sequence of this T cell receptor (beta chain) was determined in a study of cytomegalovirus exposure and HLA in healthy donors. Findings and limits, study-wide: Published work reported that the classifier diagnosed cytomegalovirus status with high specificity and sensitivity. Later analysis placed DRB1 highest and HLA-C lowest in TCR association rates, which differed by HLA locus. Some TCR beta chains (approximately 180 of them) were listed as cytomegalovirus-associated. Available immune exposure information covered CMV serostatus only.

To note about this clone: Its target is not known.

Both 60 Vbeta primers and 13 Jbeta primers went into the PCR. Sequencing used immunoSEQ multiplex PCR; TCRdb keeps in-frame clones, though not all of them. The table lists 100,000 to 150,000 clones, more than 75% of them singletons, with around 1.6% in the top ten. V lost 4 bases to trimming and J lost 3 bases; unmatched junction nucleotides: 6. The CDR3 has 16 amino acids. Germline lookup yields CDR1 LGHNA and CDR2 YSLEER. The sequence came from a female donor in good health and CMV-seronegative. Specimen: PBMCs. V usage is TRBV4-3 and J usage is TRBJ2-2; 9 positions match TRBD2. In DNA, the CDR3 is TGCGCCAGCAGCCTGACTAGCGGCCCGGACACCGGGGAGCTGTTTTTT. It translates to CASSLTSGPDTGELFF.